This is a list of T cell receptor beta chains from one sample in a study of T cell changes during pregnancy in multiple sclerosis. TCRdb's copy holds only in-frame clones and misses some; the assay was immunoSEQ multiplex PCR. The repertoire holds around 33,000 clones, with around 91% as singletons. The sequencing used CD4+ T cells from peripheral blood mononuclear cells, collected in the third trimester of pregnancy. All receptors come from a female donor in good health, enrolled as a control in a pregnancy study. Each CDR3 is given with its conserved first and last residue. Fields, in order: V gene, J gene, clone size, D gene, CDR3 protein, CDR3 DNA. A D gene is named only where the DNA matches it firmly. Clone size is given for some rows only: seen once, a few or many times, or a class if the clone is expanded.

>TRBV11-3|TRBJ2-7|.|TRBD2
CASSPREAGRRYEQYF
TGTGCCAGCAGTCCAAGAGAAGCGGGACGCAGGTACGAGCAGTACTTC
>TRBV30|TRBJ1-4|.|.
CAWSVPSLTGRPEKLFF
TGTGCCTGGAGTGTACCATCGCTGACAGGTCGGCCTGAAAAACTGTTTTTT
>TRBV19|TRBJ2-2|.|.
CATRTGNTGELFF
TGTGCCACCCGCACAGGTAACACCGGGGAGCTGTTTTTT
>TRBV2|TRBJ1-1|.|.
CASSEGAWGGRGTEAFF
TGTGCCAGCAGTGAAGGGGCTTGGGGGGGCCGGGGCACTGAAGCTTTCTTT
>TRBV11-3|TRBJ2-1|.|TRBD2
CASSPGTSGGSYNEQFF
TGTGCCAGCAGCCCAGGGACTAGCGGGGGGAGTTACAATGAGCAGTTCTTC
>TRBV15|TRBJ2-7|once|.
CATSRDVGQGSYEQYF
TGTGCCACCAGCAGAGACGTGGGACAAGGATCCTACGAGCAGTACTTC
>TRBV12-5|TRBJ2-1|.|TRBD1
CASAVLTGGANEQFF
TGTGCTAGTGCCGTCCTGACAGGGGGTGCCAATGAGCAGTTCTTC
>TRBV30|TRBJ1-1|.|TRBD1
CAWEDRGLPTFF
TGTGCCTGGGAGGACAGGGGGCTCCCGACTTTCTTT
>TRBV4-3|TRBJ1-5|.|.
CASSQDIGGFNQPQHF
TGCGCCAGCAGCCAAGATATAGGGGGTTTCAATCAGCCCCAGCATTTT
>TRBV21-1|TRBJ2-1|.|.
CASSKLVHHSDNEQFF
TGTGCCAGCAGCAAGCTTGTACACCATTCCGACAATGAGCAGTTCTTC
>TRBV6-5|TRBJ2-7|.|.
CASSYGGSSVRHEQYF
TGTGCCAGCAGTTACGGGGGCTCGAGCGTTCGTCACGAGCAGTACTTC
>TRBV11-1|TRBJ2-5|.|.
CASSLASIGGETQYF
TGTGCCAGCAGCTTAGCAAGTATCGGAGGGGAGACCCAGTACTTC
>TRBV9|TRBJ2-1|.|TRBD2
CASSTTGLAGYNEQFF
TGTGCCAGCAGCACGACGGGACTAGCGGGGTACAATGAGCAGTTCTTC
>TRBV5-4|TRBJ2-5|.|TRBD1
CASSFDRGERETQYF
TGTGCCAGCAGCTTCGACAGGGGGGAGAGGGAGACCCAGTACTTC
>TRBV28|TRBJ1-2|.|.
CASIADRSGYTF
TGTGCCAGCATTGCGGACAGAAGCGGCTACACCTTC
>TRBV19|TRBJ2-2|.|TRBD2
CASRGLGPGELFF
TGTGCCAGTAGGGGACTAGGGCCCGGGGAGCTGTTTTTT
>TRBV30|TRBJ2-7|.|.
CAWSVLAAGRPVYEQYF
TGTGCCTGGAGTGTACTGGCGGCGGGCAGACCGGTCTACGAGCAGTACTTC
>TRBV5-1|TRBJ1-1|.|.
CASRGGAGTEAFF
TGCGCCAGCCGGGGGGGGGCCGGCACTGAAGCTTTCTTT
>TRBV30|TRBJ2-5|.|.
CAWGRLISAGETQYF
TGTGCCTGGGGTCGACTAATTTCGGCGGGAGAGACCCAGTACTTC
>TRBV5-4|TRBJ2-7|.|.
CASSSAGGEQYF
TGTGCCAGCAGCTCCGCCGGGGGAGAGCAGTACTTC
>TRBV19|TRBJ2-5|once|TRBD2
CASKKLAGGLETQYF
TGTGCCAGTAAAAAACTAGCGGGGGGGCTAGAGACCCAGTACTTC
>TRBV7-6|TRBJ1-2|once|.
CASSLKGDYGYTF
TGTGCCAGCAGCTTAAAGGGAGACTATGGCTACACCTTC
>TRBV19|TRBJ1-1|.|.
CATLGGPAGVSTEAFF
TGTGCCACCCTAGGGGGGCCCGCGGGAGTTAGCACTGAAGCTTTCTTT
>TRBV7-8|TRBJ1-1|.|TRBD1
CASSEPGQGATTEAFF
TGTGCCAGCAGCGAACCGGGACAGGGGGCGACCACTGAAGCTTTCTTT
>TRBV27|TRBJ2-7|.|TRBD2
CASSLHGEGFYEQYF
TGTGCCAGCAGTTTACACGGGGAGGGGTTCTACGAGCAGTACTTC